A selection of T cell receptor beta chains follows, all from one sample in a study of T cells in Graves' hyperthyroidism and ophthalmopathy. MiXCR, applied by TCRdb to the multiplex PCR reads, yields one record per CDR3 protein. Among a few hundred thousand distinct CDR3 sequences listed, 15% to 19% were seen once. Material for sequencing was blood. These TCRs come from a woman under 40 with Graves' hyperthyroidism. Each CDR3 is given with its conserved first and last residue. D genes are given only for firm matches. Clone size is stated in some rows and not others, as once, few, many or a class when expanded.

V	D	J	size	CDR3	DNA
TRBV4-1	TRBD2	TRBJ2-1	-	CASSRGLAGGGNEQFF	TGCGCCAGCAGCCGCGGACTAGCGGGAGGTGGCAATGAGCAGTTCTTC
TRBV6-2/TRBV6-3	-	TRBJ2-1	many	CASSPDPYNEQFF	TGTGCCAGCAGCCCCGATCCCTACAATGAGCAGTTCTTC
TRBV6-2/TRBV6-3	-	TRBJ2-7	-	CASRKTGSDEQYF	TGTGCCAGCAGAAAGACAGGCTCCGACGAGCAGTACTTC
TRBV2	-	TRBJ2-1	many	CASSEYDEQFF	TGTGCCAGCAGTGAGTATGATGAGCAGTTCTTC
TRBV12-3/TRBV12-4	TRBD1	TRBJ1-2	-	CASRPTGVSNYGYTF	TGTGCCAGCAGGCCAACAGGGGTATCTAACTATGGCTACACCTTC
TRBV11-2	TRBD2	TRBJ2-5	many	CASSLEASGSDETQYF	TGTGCCAGCAGCTTAGAGGCTAGCGGGAGCGATGAGACCCAGTACTTC
TRBV11-2	-	TRBJ2-2	-	CASSAQDMITGTPIGELFF	TGTGCCAGCAGCGCCCAAGACATGATAACCGGGACTCCGATTGGGGAGCTGTTTTTT
TRBV7-9	-	TRBJ2-3	many	CASSTPGVPDTQYF	TGTGCCAGCAGCACCCCAGGGGTTCCAGATACGCAGTATTTT
TRBV27	-	TRBJ2-1	-	CASSLNPFNGEQFF	TGTGCCAGCAGTTTAAATCCTTTTAACGGTGAGCAGTTCTTC
TRBV19	TRBD2	TRBJ2-1	-	CASKAGVGSYNEQFF	TGTGCCAGTAAAGCGGGAGTGGGTAGCTACAATGAGCAGTTCTTC
TRBV12-3/TRBV12-4	-	TRBJ2-7	many	CASSLDRKVQYF	TGTGCCAGCAGCTTAGACAGAAAAGTGCAGTACTTC
TRBV5-1	-	TRBJ2-1	few	CASSLVVQIYNEQFF	TGCGCCAGCAGCTTGGTCGTTCAGATTTACAATGAGCAGTTCTTC
TRBV4-1	-	TRBJ1-2	few	CASSQVWTPANYGYTF	TGCGCCAGCAGCCAAGTCTGGACACCAGCTAACTATGGCTACACCTTC
TRBV4-1	-	TRBJ2-7	few	CASSYGGDSSYEQYF	TGCGCCAGCAGCTACGGGGGGGACAGTTCTTACGAGCAGTACTTC
TRBV27	-	TRBJ2-4	many	CASSLSGDPDQNIQYF	TGTGCCAGCAGTTTATCGGGGGACCCGGACCAAAACATTCAGTACTTC
TRBV2	-	TRBJ2-3	many	CASSESLDTQYF	TGTGCCAGCAGTGAAAGTTTGGATACGCAGTATTTT
TRBV20-1	TRBD2	TRBJ2-7	-	CSARIAGAWSYEQYF	TGCAGTGCTAGAATAGCGGGAGCATGGTCCTACGAGCAGTACTTC
TRBV20-1	-	TRBJ2-3	-	CSANDWVRTDTQYF	TGCAGTGCCAACGATTGGGTACGGACAGATACGCAGTATTTT
TRBV4-3	-	TRBJ2-2	few	CASSQDNTGELFF	TGCGCCAGCAGCCAAGATAACACCGGGGAGCTGTTTTTT
TRBV7-7	-	TRBJ2-5	-	CASSLGRGWQETQYF	TGTGCTAGCAGCTTAGGTCGAGGGTGGCAAGAGACCCAGTACTTC
TRBV20-1	-	TRBJ1-4	few	CSARDLGTAFEKLFF	TGCAGTGCTAGAGATCTCGGGACGGCATTCGAAAAACTGTTTTTT